One sample yielded the 27 T cell receptor beta chains listed below, sequenced in a study of radiation and T cells in renal cell carcinoma. Generated by immunoSEQ multiplex PCR, the TCRdb table keeps only in-frame clones and is missing some. The sample includes around 140,000 clones, about 87% seen only once; the top ten take 3.5% to 5%. The time point is: baseline pretreatment blood. Documented treatment: 15 Gy SBRT to primary tumor, nephrectomy 4 weeks later. The sequencing here drew on blood, taken from a patient whose treatment included radiotherapy and nephrectomy. All receptors come from a woman aged 70-85 years with renal cell carcinoma.

The V gene is TRBV11-2, the J gene TRBJ2-5; 10 positions agree with TRBD2. The CDR3 totals 15 residues. The trim removed 6 bases at V and 5 bases at J, leaving 9 bases unmatched. Germline V gene lookup returns CDR1 SGHAT and CDR2 FQNNGV. The CDR3 spells CASSRAGGRAETQYF. The CDR3 nucleotides read TGTGCCAGCAGTAGAGCGGGGGGGCGGGCGGAGACCCAGTACTTC.

The chain has TRBV6-5 and TRBJ2-1; 7 bases match TRBD1. With V trimmed by 6 bases and J by 3 bases, 5 bases remained unmatched. Germline loops: CDR1 MNHEY, CDR2 SVGAGI. The CDR3 consists of 14 residues. The CDR3 region has the DNA TGTGCCAGCAGGGGGACAGATCTCTACAATGAGCAGTTCTTC. Translation gives CASRGTDLYNEQFF.

The V and J genes are TRBV19 and TRBJ1-5; 9 nucleotides line up with TRBD1. With 7 bases clipped from V and 4 bases from J, the junction kept 5 bases outside the gene matches. The germline CDR1 and CDR2 sequences are LNHDA and SQIVND (reference sequence). The CDR3 covers 14 residues. The CDR3 nucleotides read TGTGCCAGTAATCTCGGACAGGGGAATCAGCCCCAGCATTTT. This gives the protein CASNLGQGNQPQHF.

This clone was seen a few times. The CDR3 region has the DNA TGTGCCATCAGAGTCGCCGGAGCGGGGCAAGAGACCCAGTACTTC. This sequence encodes CAIRVAGAGQETQYF. J is TRBJ2-5 and V is TRBV10-3; 7 bases are shared with TRBD2. Germline assignment: CDR1 ENHRY and CDR2 SYGVKD. V shed 6 bases, J shed 2 bases, and the junction held 9 bases outside the gene matches. The CDR3 runs to 15 residues.

The rearrangement links TRBV13 to TRBJ2-3; D uncertain. V gave up 3 bases and J gave up 0 bases, with 13 bases separating them. This CDR3 has 16 residues. CDR1 and CDR2 (germline): PRHDT, FYEKMQ (reference sequence). CDR3 sequence reads: CASSFLVGTSTDTQYF. CDR3 sequence (DNA): TGTGCCAGCAGCTTCCTAGTGGGAACTAGCACAGATACGCAGTATTTT. Full variable domain (rest looked up from reference TRBV13 and TRBJ2-3): AAGVIQSPRHLIKEKRETATLKCYPIPRHDTVYWYQQGPGQDPQFLISFYEKMQSDKGSIPDRFSAQQFSDYHSELNMSSLELGDSALYFCASSFLVGTSTDTQYFGPGTRLTVL.

The chain joins TRBV5-1 to TRBJ2-7; 8 bases align to TRBD2. Unmatched junction bases numbered 2, after V lost 3 bases and J lost 0 bases. CDR3 length equals 14 residues. CDR1 and CDR2 (germline): SGHRS, YFSETQ. CDR3 bases: TGCGCCAGCAGCTCCGGGACTAGCTCCTACGAGCAGTACTTC. Translated: CASSSGTSSYEQYF.

This chain links TRBV2 with TRBJ2-1; 7 nucleotides align to TRBD2. After removal of 6 bases from V and 4 bases from J, the junction contained 9 bases not matched to a gene. Germline V gene lookup returns CDR1 SNHLY and CDR2 FYNNEI. The CDR3 is 15 amino acids. The CDR3 here is CASSATSAQYNEQFF. The CDR3 nucleotides are TGTGCCAGCAGCGCCACTAGCGCTCAATACAATGAGCAGTTCTTC.

The chain is built from TRBV7-2 and TRBJ2-3; possible D gene TRBD1, 5 bases. Germline V gene data show CDR1 as SGHTA and CDR2 as FQGNSA. There are 13 residues in the CDR3. V was shortened by 0 bases and J by 4 bases, with 5 bases between the two germline ends. CDR3 DNA: TGTGCCAGCAGCTTAGCAGGGGCAGATACGCAGTATTTT. It encodes CASSLAGADTQYF.

The chain uses TRBV5-1 and TRBJ2-1, with D perhaps TRBD1 (5 bases). The germline V gene has CDR1 SGHRS and CDR2 YFSETQ. V was pared by 0 bases and J by 6 bases, with 13 bases between. The CDR3 has 15 amino acids. CDR3 sequence: CASSLVQALGNEQFF. In DNA, the CDR3 is TGCGCCAGCAGCTTGGTACAGGCCTTGGGCAATGAGCAGTTCTTC.

V and J are TRBV5-1 and TRBJ2-7, with 8 positions matching TRBD1. Per the germline V gene, CDR1 is SGHRS and CDR2 is YFSETQ. The ends lost 4 bases at V and 3 bases at J; junction bases unmatched: 24. The CDR3 totals 20 residues. This chain's CDR3 is CASSQTIISTTGTGNYEQYF. CDR3 sequence (DNA): TGCGCCAGCAGCCAAACCATTATCTCGACGACCGGGACAGGAAACTACGAGCAGTACTTC.

The gene calls are TRBV19 and TRBJ1-3; D remains ambiguous. V was trimmed by 3 bases and J by 4 bases, leaving 13 bases between them. There are 15 residues in the CDR3. In germline, CDR1 is LNHDA, CDR2 SQIVND (reference sequence). The CDR3 nucleotides are TGTGCCAGTAGTATCCGCGGATACGGAGGAAACACCATATATTTT. Translation gives CASSIRGYGGNTIYF.

This clone was picked up one time. The chain uses TRBV15 and TRBJ2-1; D is ambiguous. V was pared by 0 bases and J by 5 bases, with 8 bases between. This CDR3 is 14 amino acids long. Germline CDR1 reads LNHNV; CDR2 reads YYDKDF (reference sequence). CDR3 nucleotides: TGTGCCACCAGCAGAGATGGCGGAAACAATGAGCAGTTCTTC. Translated, it gives CATSRDGGNNEQFF.

V and J are TRBV6-1 and TRBJ1-6, with a possible D match to TRBD1 (6 bases). Germline V gene data show CDR1 as MNHNS and CDR2 as SASEGT. The CDR3 loop spans 12 amino acids. Trimming left V 9 bases short and J 6 bases short, with 9 bases between. This CDR3 reads CASRGGNSPLHF. The CDR3 nucleotides read TGTGCCAGTAGAGGGGGTAATTCACCCCTCCACTTT.

The chain uses TRBV30 and TRBJ2-1; 7 bases fit TRBD2. The germline gives CDR1 GTSNPN, CDR2 SVGIG (reference sequence). V was pared by 5 bases and J by 8 bases, with 0 bases of the junction left unmatched. CDR3 length equals 10 residues. CDR3 in amino acids: CAWGGDEQFF. In DNA form, the CDR3 reads TGTGCCTGGGGGGGGGATGAGCAGTTCTTC.

The rearrangement joins TRBV18 to TRBJ2-3; D possibly corresponds to TRBD2 (6 bases). V shed 0 bases and J shed 4 bases, with 11 bases lying between them. The germline V gene encodes CDR1 KGHSH and CDR2 LQKENI. The CDR3 has 15 residues. CDR3 in DNA: TGTGCCAGCTCACCACCGGGGGGTTTCGCAGATACGCAGTATTTT. As protein: CASSPPGGFADTQYF.

The chain couples TRBV5-1 to TRBJ2-1; D not certain. Germline V gene lookup returns CDR1 SGHRS and CDR2 YFSETQ. The V end was cut by 0 bases, the J end by 0 bases, with 7 bases between. There are 15 residues in the CDR3. In DNA, the CDR3 is TGCGCCAGCAGCTTGGCCGCTAGCTCCTACAATGAGCAGTTCTTC. Protein product: CASSLAASSYNEQFF.

CDR3 bases: TGTGCCAGTAGTATTAAAACCGGGGAGCTGTTTTTT. It translates to CASSIKTGELFF. The chain recombines TRBV19 with TRBJ2-2, with D unresolved. CDR3 length: 12 residues. Trimming cost V 3 bases and J 5 bases, with 4 bases left between them. Germline V lookup: CDR1 LNHDA, CDR2 SQIVND (reference sequence). The entire variable domain, with the rest obtained from reference TRBV19 and TRBJ2-2, is as follows: DGGITQSPKYLFRKEGQNVTLSCEQNLNHDAMYWYRQDPGQGLRLIYYSQIVNDFQKGDIAEGYSVSREKKESFPLTVTSAQKNPTAFYLCASSIKTGELFFGEGSRLTVL.

The CDR3 region is CASSPLGGLETQYF. The CDR3 DNA sequence: TGTGCCAGCAGTCCTTTGGGGGGCCTCGAGACCCAGTACTTC. This sequence joins TRBV27 and TRBJ2-5; D is tentatively TRBD1 or TRBD2 (6 bases each). The germline CDR1 and CDR2 sequences are MNHEY and SMNVEV (reference sequence). With 5 bases removed from V and 5 bases from J, the gap between germline ends came to 15 bases. The CDR3 covers 14 residues.

The J gene is TRBJ2-2, the V gene TRBV6-6; 10 bases are a match to TRBD1. The CDR3 spans 16 residues. CDR1 is MNHNY, CDR2 SVGAGI, per germline (reference sequence). V trimming: 5 bases; J trimming: 4 bases; junction bases outside the gene matches: 7. Written as DNA, the CDR3 is TGTGCCAGCAGTCCACCGGGACAGGGGCGCACCGGGGAGCTGTTTTTT. It encodes CASSPPGQGRTGELFF.

This clone was picked up a small number of times. The V gene is TRBV9, the J gene TRBJ2-2; TRBD2 agrees at 9 bases. The CDR3 runs 17 residues. The junction had 5 bases not matched to a gene; V was cut back by 1 base and J by 1 base. Germline V lookup: CDR1 SGDLS, CDR2 YYNGEE. The CDR3 DNA reads as TGTGCCAGCAGCGTAACTGCTAGCGGGGTGAACACCGGGGAGCTGTTTTTT. It codes for CASSVTASGVNTGELFF.

The CDR3 here is CASSSGQGKNEQYF. CDR3 sequence (DNA): TGTGCCAGCAGCTCCGGACAGGGGAAAAACGAGCAGTACTTC. The chain recombines TRBV7-9 with TRBJ2-7; TRBD1 matches 9 bases. From germline, CDR1 is SEHNR and CDR2 FQNEAQ (reference sequence). The CDR3 totals 14 residues. V dropped 4 bases and J dropped 5; count of bases not matched to a gene: 6.

The chain has TRBV28 and TRBJ1-2; D gene unclear. The CDR3 has 16 residues. V shed 2 bases and J shed 2 bases, with 15 bases lying between them. CDR1 MDHEN and CDR2 SYDVKM come from the germline V gene. CDR3 coding DNA: TGTGCCAGCAGTTTACTCCGCGGGAACAGCAACTATGGCTACACCTTC. Amino acid sequence: CASSLLRGNSNYGYTF.

This rearrangement joins TRBV27 to TRBJ2-7; possible D gene TRBD2, 7 bases. With 1 base removed from V and 3 bases from J, the gap between germline ends came to 16 bases. CDR1 and CDR2 (germline): MNHEY, SMNVEV (reference sequence). The CDR3 is 16 residues long. CDR3 sequence reads: CASSLFPGGRGYEQYF. CDR3 nucleotides: TGTGCCAGCAGTTTATTCCCGGGGGGCAGGGGCTACGAGCAGTACTTC.

The gene calls are TRBV7-2 and TRBJ1-6, with 10 bases that match TRBD1. The CDR3 runs 14 residues. Germline V gives CDR1 SGHTA, CDR2 FQGNSA. The ends lost 9 bases at V and 10 bases at J; junction bases unmatched: 9. As DNA, the CDR3 is TGTGCCAGTGCCAGGGACAGGGGTGCCTCACCCCTCCACTTT. This codes for CASARDRGASPLHF.

The V call is TRBV9, the J call TRBJ2-5; D perhaps matches TRBD2 (6 bases). The germline V gene has CDR1 SGDLS and CDR2 YYNGEE. This CDR3 has 13 amino acids. V lost 6 bases and J lost 2, with 11 bases in between. The CDR3 reads CASKRAGQETQYF. In DNA form, the CDR3 reads TGTGCCAGCAAGCGTGCGGGGCAAGAGACCCAGTACTTC.

This clone was found a few times. J is TRBJ2-5 and V is TRBV28; 9 nucleotides agree with TRBD1. Germline V CDR1 and CDR2: MDHEN, SYDVKM. The CDR3 consists of 16 residues. V shed 6 bases, J shed 4 bases, and the junction held 12 bases outside the gene matches. The CDR3 sequence: CASSPGDTGGPETQYF. In nucleotides, the CDR3 is TGTGCCAGCAGCCCAGGGGATACAGGGGGCCCAGAGACCCAGTACTTC.

The rearrangement links TRBV28 to TRBJ1-4; D is unclear. The CDR3 spans 14 residues. The V gene lost 2 bases and the J gene lost 8 bases, with 12 bases spanning the gap. Germline V gives CDR1 MDHEN, CDR2 SYDVKM. The DNA of the CDR3 is TGTGCCAGCAGTTTAAGGCTTATTGGGGAAAAACTGTTTTTT. This gives the protein CASSLRLIGEKLFF.